The 8 T cell receptor beta chains below were found in one sample sequenced in a study of blood T cell repertoires in COVID-19. Profiled with immunoSEQ multiplex PCR; TCRdb holds only in-frame clones, not every one. Counted here are about 270,000 clones, about 88% occurring once; the ten biggest clones make up around 2.9%. Material for sequencing was PBMCs or T cells enriched from blood (not recorded which). These receptors were taken from a woman in her 50s who had recovered from COVID-19.

The chain employs TRBV7-2 and TRBJ2-3; 11 nucleotides align to TRBD2. CDR3 length: 16 residues. In germline, CDR1 is SGHTA, CDR2 FQGNSA. V dropped 4 bases and J dropped 2; count of bases not matched to a gene: 5. CDR3 DNA sequence: TGTGCCAGCAGCTCGGGACTAGCGGCTTACACAGATACGCAGTATTTT. Amino acid sequence: CASSSGLAAYTDTQYF.

The V call is TRBV19, the J call TRBJ2-1, with 12 bases matching TRBD2. CDR3 length equals 18 residues. Germline values: CDR1 LNHDA, CDR2 SQIVND (reference sequence). Germline trimming cut 3 bases from V and 12 bases from J; bases unmatched to any gene: 18. For the CDR3, the DNA is TGTGCCAGTAGTATCCGTGACAGTGGACTAGCGGGATTGATAGGGCAGTTCTTC. Protein sequence: CASSIRDSGLAGLIGQFF.

This chain connects TRBV3-1 (or the pseudogene TRBV3-2) to TRBJ2-5, with a possible D match to TRBD2 (7 bases). The CDR3 has 20 residues. Trimming removed 0 bases from V and 1 base from J, with 24 bases in between. The germline gives CDR1 LGHDT, CDR2 YNNKEL (reference sequence). The CDR3 loop reads CASSQDRGATSASPQETQYF. The CDR3 coding sequence is TGTGCCAGCAGCCAAGATCGGGGGGCCACTAGCGCCTCACCCCAAGAGACCCAGTACTTC.

V and J are TRBV5-6 and TRBJ1-1; D might be TRBD1 (5 bases). V lost 5 bases and J lost 5, with 10 bases in between. The CDR3 contains 12 residues. Germline V CDR1 and CDR2: SGHDT, YYEEEE. The CDR3 nucleotides are TGTGCCAGCAGGACGGACAAGACTGAAGCTTTCTTT. This gives the protein CASRTDKTEAFF.

The rearrangement links TRBV21-1 to TRBJ1-5; TRBD1 reflects the table's D call only, with no check against the DNA. TRBV21-1 is assigned pseudogene status. This CDR3 contains 14 residues. The CDR3 nucleotides read TGTGCCAGCAGCAAAGGACATAGCAATCAGCCCCAGCATTTT. Its protein product is CASSKGHSNQPQHF.

This sequence joins TRBV7-2 and TRBJ2-7, with D possibly TRBD1 on 5 matching bases. V lost 1 base, J lost 6 bases, and 13 bases lay in between. Per germline, CDR1 SGHTA and CDR2 FQGNSA. CDR3 length: 14 amino acids. CDR3 sequence: CASSLVVGVVEQYF. CDR3 bases: TGTGCCAGCAGCTTAGTCGTAGGGGTTGTCGAGCAGTACTTC. Full variable domain (remainder filled in from reference TRBV7-2 and TRBJ2-7): GAGVSQSPSNKVTEKGKDVELRCDPISGHTALYWYRQSLGQGLEFLIYFQGNSAPDKSGLPSDRFSAERTGGSVSTLTIQRTQQEDSAVYLCASSLVVGVVEQYFGPGTRLTVT.

This sequence joins TRBV18 and TRBJ1-1; 9 nucleotides agree with TRBD1. Germline V gene lookup returns CDR1 KGHSH and CDR2 LQKENI. CDR3 length: 17 residues. The V and J ends lost 5 bases and 0 bases, in that order; junction bases with no gene match: 10. The chain's CDR3 is CASSSATGGSMNTEAFF. Written as DNA, the CDR3 is TGTGCCAGCTCATCCGCTACAGGGGGCAGCATGAACACTGAAGCTTTCTTT. The whole variable domain, filled in from reference TRBV18 and TRBJ1-1, reads NAGVMQNPRHLVRRRGQEARLRCSPMKGHSHVYWYRQLPEEGLKFMVYLQKENIIDESGMPKERFSAEFPKEGPSILRIQQVVRGDSAAYFCASSSATGGSMNTEAFFGQGTRLTVV.

This clone was seen once. The chain couples TRBV28 to TRBJ1-5; D call uncertain. Germline V gene data show CDR1 as MDHEN and CDR2 as SYDVKM. V was clipped by 9 bases and J by 0 bases, with 12 bases between them. The CDR3 extends over 14 amino acids. CDR3 sequence (DNA): TGTGCCAGTAGGGAGGCCGCTAGCAATCAGCCCCAGCATTTT. Amino acid sequence: CASREAASNQPQHF.